This T cell receptor beta chain was profiled in a study of siplizumab effects on memory and regulatory T cells. Germline assignment: CDR1 SGHKS and CDR2 YYEKEE (reference sequence). CDR3 size: 13 residues. V was shortened by 0 bases and J by 2 bases, with 6 bases between the two germline ends. Study-wide findings and caveats: A small minority of alloreactive clones were mapped to unstimulated subsets. Naive T cells looked more diverse than memory cells, and they looked like major contributors to the alloresponse. Confirmation that proliferating Tregs from siplizumab cultures had suppressive function was not obtained. Siplizumab brought about a significant reduction in alloreactive sequences traceable to unstimulated CD4+ memory cells.

Data came from immunoSEQ multiplex PCR; TCRdb stores just in-frame clones and leaves some out. The repertoire holds 85,000 to 130,000 clones, with roughly nine tenths as singletons. On this clone itself: What it binds is not known.

Input material: Tregs sorted from blood. The V and J genes are TRBV5-5 and TRBJ2-7; D ambiguous. The sequence came from a human donor in good health. The CDR3, as DNA: TGTGCCAGCAGCTTGGTACCTACCTACGAGCAGTACTTC. This translates into CASSLVPTYEQYF.